This record concerns one T cell receptor beta chain sequence. Its target is unknown. The data belong to a study of chemoradiotherapy in HPV16-positive cancers. Across the whole study: Candidate HPV-specific T-cell clones and common TCR motifs came from functional assays in a couple of HPV16-positive patients.

Study results and limitations: Candidate HPV-specific clones and E7-related TCR motifs grew in tumor during treatment.

Some clones are missing from TCRdb's copy, which holds only in-frame ones; the method was immunoSEQ multiplex PCR. The data show roughly 39,000 clones, around 80% seen once. The CDR3 is 16 residues long. Trimming shortened V by 3 bases and J by 6 bases, and 18 bases separated the two germline ends. The germline gives CDR1 SGDLS, CDR2 YYNGEE. The source material was blood, sampled from a patient who underwent chemoradiotherapy. The V gene is TRBV9, the J gene TRBJ1-4, with a tentative D call TRBD1 (6 bases). This receptor was obtained from a human donor with HPV-associated anogenital cancer. The CDR3 coding sequence is TGTGCCAGCAGCGAAAACAGGGAGGGCCTATATGAAAAACTGTTTTTT. As protein: CASSENREGLYEKLFF.